The clone carrying this TCR beta chain was recorded many times. Its antigen remains unknown. After removal of 2 bases from V and 4 bases from J, the junction contained 7 bases not matched to a gene. Germline values: CDR1 GTSNPN, CDR2 SVGIG (reference sequence). This CDR3 region has 14 residues. TCRdb recomputed calls from the PCR reads with MiXCR, one row per CDR3 protein. This table has more than 550,000 distinct CDR3 sequences, about 25% appearing once. This entry is derived from a study of molecular identifiers for immune sequencing clone quantification. Study information: Five aliquots were made in replicates from the RNA of roughly 20,000 or 100,000 naive CD8 cells, and four were sequenced.

Study conclusions and caveats: Underestimated sizes of highly expanded clones could result from identical TCR molecules that share a barcode. Under 1% of molecules in naive cells, but over 97% of effector molecules, belonged to clones above 20 RNA copies. Investigators reportedly could detect spiked Jurkat TCR RNA from one cell among approximately 1 million naive cells.

Sequencing input: naive CD8+ T cells from blood, with Jurkat cell RNA spiked in. Subset described: FACS-sorted CD8+CD4-CCR7+CD45RA+ naive T cells. The sequence derives from a human donor in good health. Some libraries in this study had Jurkat cell RNA spiked in. This sequence joins TRBV30 and TRBJ2-7; 8 positions match TRBD1. CDR3 sequence: CAWSRTGLGYEQYF. CDR3 nucleotide sequence: TGTGCCTGGAGTCGGACAGGGTTAGGGTACGAGCAGTACTTC.